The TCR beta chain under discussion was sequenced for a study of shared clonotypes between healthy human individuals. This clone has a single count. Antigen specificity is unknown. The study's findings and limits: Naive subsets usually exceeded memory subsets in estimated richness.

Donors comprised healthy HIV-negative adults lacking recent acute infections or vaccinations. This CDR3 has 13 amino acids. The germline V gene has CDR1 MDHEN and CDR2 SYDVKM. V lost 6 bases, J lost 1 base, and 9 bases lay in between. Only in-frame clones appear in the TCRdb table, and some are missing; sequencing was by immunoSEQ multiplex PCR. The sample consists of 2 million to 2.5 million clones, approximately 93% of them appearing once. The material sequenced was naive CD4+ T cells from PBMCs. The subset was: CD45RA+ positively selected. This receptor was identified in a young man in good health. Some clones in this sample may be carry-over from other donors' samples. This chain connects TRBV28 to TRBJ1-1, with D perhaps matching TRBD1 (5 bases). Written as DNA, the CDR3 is TGTGCCAGCAGACCGGGGCGGAACACTGAAGCTTTCTTT. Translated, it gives CASRPGRNTEAFF.